These 21 T cell receptor beta chains came from one sample sequenced in a study of blood T cell repertoires in COVID-19. Using immunoSEQ multiplex PCR, the repertoire was profiled, and TCRdb retains in-frame clones only, with some absent. The profile shows approximately 140,000 clones, approximately 86% of them singletons. Input material: peripheral blood. The receptors stem from a man between 65 and 79 years old with acute or convalescent COVID-19.

This rearrangement joins TRBV5-1 to TRBJ1-1; D remains unclear. The length of the CDR3 is 14 residues. Germline CDR1 and CDR2: SGHRS and YFSETQ. V lost 3 bases and J lost 1, with 10 bases in between. Written as DNA, the CDR3 is TGCGCCAGCAGCTCCGGACTGTCGAACACTGAAGCTTTCTTT. It translates to CASSSGLSNTEAFF.

The V and J genes are TRBV6-5 and TRBJ2-3; weak D call: TRBD1 (6 bases). The germline V and J ends were trimmed by 7 bases and 5 bases, with 19 bases remaining between them. The germline CDR1 and CDR2 sequences are MNHEY and SVGAGI. CDR3 size: 15 residues. The CDR3 bases are TGTGCCAGCAACGGGTTACAGGGCTCTCTAGATACGCAGTATTTT. This encodes CASNGLQGSLDTQYF.

This chain links TRBV18 with TRBJ2-4, with a tentative D call TRBD1 (7 bases). Germline loops: CDR1 KGHSH, CDR2 LQKENI. The CDR3 is 13 residues long. The V end was cut by 3 bases, the J end by 8 bases, with 11 bases between. This CDR3 reads CASSPRGEDIQYF. The CDR3 region has the DNA TGTGCCAGCTCACCCAGGGGGGAAGACATTCAGTACTTC.

The chain uses TRBV5-1 and TRBJ1-4, with 9 bases that match TRBD1. The V gene end was trimmed by 2 bases and the J gene end by 8 bases; junction bases not matched to a gene: 4. CDR1 is SGHRS, CDR2 YFSETQ, per germline. The CDR3 runs 14 residues. Here the CDR3 DNA reads TGCGCCAGCAGCTTCGGGACAGGGCTGGAAAAACTGTTTTTT. It specifies CASSFGTGLEKLFF.

The chain employs TRBV28 and TRBJ2-5; D possibly corresponds to TRBD2 (7 bases). This CDR3 comprises 16 residues. Per germline, CDR1 MDHEN and CDR2 SYDVKM. Trimming cost V 3 bases and J 5 bases, with 19 bases left between them. In DNA form, the CDR3 reads TGTGCCAGCAGTTTCGCGGGGGCCTCTTATCCCGAGACCCAGTACTTC. Its protein is CASSFAGASYPETQYF. The full variable domain, in which reference TRBV28 and TRBJ2-5 provide the parts outside the CDR3, is DVKVTQSSRYLVKRTGEKVFLECVQDMDHENMFWYRQDPGLGLRLIYFSYDVKMKEKGDIPEGYSVSREKKERFSLILESASTNQTSMYLCASSFAGASYPETQYFGPGTRLLVL.

The chain recombines TRBV28 with TRBJ1-5; D might be TRBD1 (5 bases). Germline CDR1 is MDHEN and CDR2 is SYDVKM. This CDR3 comprises 15 residues. Trimming shortened V by 6 bases and J by 7 bases, and 19 bases separated the two germline ends. For the CDR3, the DNA is TGTGCCAGCAGGACCGGGGGGAAGGACGGACAGCCCCAGCATTTT. Residues: CASRTGGKDGQPQHF.

This chain links TRBV6-5 with TRBJ2-1, with TRBD2 as a possible D gene (6 bases). Germline values: CDR1 MNHEY, CDR2 SVGAGI. The V end was cut by 7 bases, the J end by 3 bases, with 13 bases between. This CDR3 is 14 amino acids long. CDR3 protein: CASTPSGRYNEQFF. The CDR3, as DNA: TGTGCCAGCACCCCCAGCGGGCGCTACAATGAGCAGTTCTTC.

This clone occurred a few times. The CDR3 DNA is TGTGCCAGCAGCTTGGCTGACAGGGACGAGCAGTACTTC. Amino acids: CASSLADRDEQYF. The rearrangement links TRBV5-8 to TRBJ2-7, with 7 nucleotides matching TRBD1. V shed 0 bases, J shed 5 bases, and the junction held 2 bases outside the gene matches. This CDR3 is built from 13 residues. The V gene's germline CDR1 is SGHTS and CDR2 YDEGEE.

This chain joins TRBV24-1 and TRBJ2-2; 9 bases fit TRBD1. With V trimmed by 0 bases and J by 4 bases, 5 bases remained unmatched. The germline V gene encodes CDR1 KGHDR and CDR2 SFDVKD. This CDR3 is 17 amino acids long. CDR3 residues: CATSDLGTGMSTGELFF. The CDR3 DNA reads TGTGCCACCAGTGATTTGGGGACAGGGATGAGCACCGGGGAGCTGTTTTTT.

V gene TRBV27 combines with J gene TRBJ2-1, with 11 positions matching TRBD2. Germline trimming cut 7 bases from V and 7 bases from J; bases unmatched to any gene: 9. This CDR3 contains 15 residues. The germline V gene encodes CDR1 MNHEY and CDR2 SMNVEV (reference sequence). CDR3: CASNFGLAGSNEQFF. CDR3 nucleotide sequence: TGTGCCAGCAACTTCGGACTAGCGGGCTCTAATGAGCAGTTCTTC.

The DNA of the CDR3 is TGCGCCAGCAGCTTACAGGGGGCGCGGACTGAAGCTTTCTTT. Translated: CASSLQGARTEAFF. The V call is TRBV5-1, the J call TRBJ1-1, with 9 nucleotides matching TRBD1. This CDR3 is 14 amino acids long. CDR1 is SGHRS, CDR2 YFSETQ, per germline. Trimming cost V 2 bases and J 5 bases; bases outside gene matches: 4.

This clone has just a few counts. CDR3 nucleotide sequence: TGTGCCTCGGGGGACGGTTCCTACGAGCAGTACTTC. Translated, it gives CASGDGSYEQYF. The V and J genes are TRBV7-9 and TRBJ2-7, with a tentative D call TRBD2 (6 bases). Germline CDR1 reads SEHNR; CDR2 reads FQNEAQ (reference sequence). V lost 11 bases, J lost 1 base, and 12 bases lay in between. The CDR3 sequence is 12 residues long.

This rearrangement joins TRBV7-8 to TRBJ2-7; TRBD1 matches at 7 bases. V was pared by 5 bases and J by 5 bases, with 3 bases of the junction left unmatched. CDR1 and CDR2 (germline): SGHVS, FQNEAQ. CDR3 length: 12 amino acids. CDR3 in amino acids: CASSETGNEQYF. CDR3 coding DNA: TGTGCCAGCAGCGAGACAGGGAACGAGCAGTACTTC. Full variable domain (outside the CDR3, taken from reference TRBV7-8 and TRBJ2-7): GAGVSQSPRYKVAKRGQDVALRCDPISGHVSLFWYQQALGQGPEFLTYFQNEAQLDKSGLPSDRFFAERPEGSVSTLKIQRTQQEDSAVYLCASSETGNEQYFGPGTRLTVT.

The rearrangement joins TRBV11-1 to TRBJ2-3, with TRBD1 as a possible D gene (5 bases). The CDR3 covers 16 residues. CDR1 and CDR2 (germline): SGHAT, FQDESV (reference sequence). The germline V and J ends were trimmed by 1 base and 2 bases, with 13 bases remaining between them. The CDR3 region is CASSLVGQVITDTQYF. CDR3 sequence (DNA): TGTGCCAGCAGCTTAGTGGGGCAGGTGATCACAGATACGCAGTATTTT.

Turning to this clone: Other nucleotide sequences from this sample produce the same CDR3. In DNA form, the CDR3 reads TGTGCCAGCAGCTTGCCTAGCGGCAGCTCCTACGAGCAGTACTTC. This codes for CASSLPSGSSYEQYF. V and J are TRBV5-4 and TRBJ2-7, with 7 nucleotides matching TRBD2. CDR3 length: 15 amino acids. Trimming took 1 base from V and 0 from J; bases not matched to a gene: 4. Germline CDR1 and CDR2: SGHNT and YYREEE (reference sequence).

The chain uses TRBV7-9 and TRBJ2-2, with 15 bases matching TRBD2. The CDR3 is 16 amino acids. V lost 5 bases, J lost 6 bases, and 4 bases stayed unmatched. CDR1 is SEHNR and CDR2 is FQNEAQ in the germline V gene (reference sequence). The CDR3 loop reads CASSTGLAGGPGELFF. Here the CDR3 DNA reads TGTGCCAGCAGCACCGGACTAGCGGGAGGGCCCGGGGAGCTGTTTTTT. The full variable domain, rest sourced from reference TRBV7-9 and TRBJ2-2, is DTGVSQNPRHKITKRGQNVTFRCDPISEHNRLYWYRQTLGQGPEFLTYFQNEAQLEKSRLLSDRFSAERPKGSFSTLEIQRTEQGDSAMYLCASSTGLAGGPGELFFGEGSRLTVL.

The gene calls are TRBV13 and TRBJ2-7; 9 bases align to TRBD1. There are 15 residues in the CDR3. The V segment lost 6 bases and the J segment 7 bases; nucleotides outside the gene matches: 13. Germline assignment: CDR1 PRHDT and CDR2 FYEKMQ (reference sequence). The CDR3 reads CASRSYGDRGEEQYF. Here the CDR3 DNA reads TGTGCCAGCAGGAGCTACGGCGACAGGGGGGAGGAGCAGTACTTC. The complete variable domain, with remaining parts taken from reference TRBV13 and TRBJ2-7, reads AAGVIQSPRHLIKEKRETATLKCYPIPRHDTVYWYQQGPGQDPQFLISFYEKMQSDKGSIPDRFSAQQFSDYHSELNMSSLELGDSALYFCASRSYGDRGEEQYFGPGTRLTVT.

About this clone itself: This same CDR3 is encoded by further DNA sequences in the sample. V is TRBV27 and J is TRBJ2-1, with a weak D call TRBD2 (5 bases). The CDR3 loop spans 13 amino acids. Between the trimmed V and J ends, which lost 2 bases and 7 bases, there was a span of 9 bases. Germline-derived CDR1 and CDR2 are MNHEY and SMNVEV (reference sequence). The CDR3 nucleotides are TGTGCCAGCAGTTTAGGACTTTTAAATGAGCAGTTCTTC. Protein sequence: CASSLGLLNEQFF.

The chain couples TRBV27 to TRBJ2-4; maybe TRBD2 (5 bases). Trimming cost V 2 bases and J 2 bases, with 10 bases left between them. Germline V gives CDR1 MNHEY, CDR2 SMNVEV (reference sequence). CDR3 size: 15 residues. Here the CDR3 DNA reads TGTGCCAGCAGTTTACAGCGAGGGACCAAAAACATTCAGTACTTC. Its protein is CASSLQRGTKNIQYF.

The chain carries TRBV27 and TRBJ1-2; D gene ambiguous. CDR1 is MNHEY, CDR2 SMNVEV, per germline (reference sequence). CDR3 length: 14 residues. V lost 5 bases to trimming and J lost 0 bases, with 10 bases between them. The CDR3 DNA reads TGTGCCAGCAGTCCAAGGAGGACTAACTATGGCTACACCTTC. Amino acid sequence: CASSPRRTNYGYTF.

This chain connects TRBV29-1 to TRBJ2-5; D possibly corresponds to TRBD1 (5 bases). The CDR3 loop spans 14 amino acids. CDR1 is SQVTM and CDR2 is ANQGSEA in the germline V gene. Deletions cut 6 bases from V and 2 bases from J, with 16 bases between. The CDR3 nucleotides are TGCAGCGTACCCAGACAGCCTTTACAAGAGACCCAGTACTTC. The encoded protein is CSVPRQPLQETQYF.